Below are 21 T cell receptor beta chains sequenced from a single sample in a study of T cells in Graves' hyperthyroidism and ophthalmopathy. TCR beta CDR3 sequences were amplified from RNA transcripts. A set of HTBI primers served as the primers for a first-round RT-PCR of the TCR CDR3. From the multiplex PCR reads, TCRdb called clonotypes with MiXCR, one entry per CDR3 protein. The sample contains under 300,000 distinct CDR3 sequences, 13% of which appear only once. The sample comprised blood. The receptors derive from a woman aged 25-40 years with Graves' hyperthyroidism that later progressed to Graves' ophthalmopathy.

Ten or more counts support this clonotype. The chain is built from TRBV7-9 and TRBJ2-1; no clear D. The germline gives CDR1 SEHNR, CDR2 FQNEAQ (reference sequence). The CDR3 is 11 amino acids. Trimming removed 5 bases from V and 6 bases from J, with 5 bases in between. The CDR3 sequence: CASSQSNEQFF. DNA of the CDR3: TGTGCCAGCAGCCAGTCCAATGAGCAGTTCTTC.

This clonotype came up many times. V is TRBV18 and J is TRBJ2-1; D gene uncertain. This CDR3 is 14 amino acids long. Per germline, CDR1 KGHSH and CDR2 LQKENI. The ends were cut back, 3 bases at V and 9 bases at J, with 15 bases in the middle. CDR3 coding DNA: TGTGCCAGCTCACCGGACCTTCAAAGGCTTGAGCAGTTCTTC. It encodes CASSPDLQRLEQFF. The variable domain in full, with the rest retrieved from reference TRBV18 and TRBJ2-1, is NAGVMQNPRHLVRRRGQEARLRCSPMKGHSHVYWYRQLPEEGLKFMVYLQKENIIDESGMPKERFSAEFPKEGPSILRIQQVVRGDSAAYFCASSPDLQRLEQFFGPGTRLTVL.

This clonotype was picked up many times. The chain employs TRBV6-1 and TRBJ2-7; 7 bases fit TRBD2. The V and J ends lost 10 bases and 4 bases, in that order; junction bases with no gene match: 7. Germline values: CDR1 MNHNS, CDR2 SASEGT. The CDR3 runs 12 residues. CDR3 sequence (DNA): TGTGCCACCTCTAGCGGAGGTTACGAGCAGTACTTC. Amino acids: CATSSGGYEQYF.

This clonotype was recorded many times. The chain employs TRBV27 and TRBJ2-1, with 9 bases fitting TRBD2. The CDR3 runs 14 residues. CDR1 and CDR2 from the germline V gene are MNHEY and SMNVEV (reference sequence). V lost 4 bases, J lost 4 bases, and 2 bases stayed unmatched. The CDR3 here is CASSSSGVYNEQFF. The CDR3 DNA follows: TGTGCCAGCAGTTCTAGCGGGGTATACAATGAGCAGTTCTTC.

This clonotype was observed at least ten times. V and J are TRBV29-1 and TRBJ2-2; 9 bases agree with TRBD1. The CDR3 has 15 residues. CDR1 and CDR2 from the germline V gene are SQVTM and ANQGSEA. The V and J ends lost 2 bases and 1 base, in that order; junction bases with no gene match: 2. The CDR3 coding sequence is TGCAGCGTTGAATCGGGACAGGGGAACACCGGGGAGCTGTTTTTT. It yields the protein CSVESGQGNTGELFF.

This clonotype was found many times. The chain combines TRBV12-3 or TRBV12-4 with TRBJ1-1, with D unresolved. The CDR3 consists of 17 residues. Deletions cut 0 bases from V and 0 bases from J, with 14 bases between. CDR3 amino acids: CASSLAGVRVLNTEAFF. The CDR3 coding sequence is TGTGCCAGCAGTTTAGCCGGGGTGCGGGTCCTGAACACTGAAGCTTTCTTT.

Note on this clonotype: A read error is likely, as this CDR3 ends without the conserved phenylalanine or tryptophan. V usage is TRBV13 and J usage is TRBJ2-4, with 8 bases identical to TRBD1. The CDR3 totals 16 residues. The germline V gene has CDR1 PRHDT and CDR2 FYEKMQ (reference sequence). V shed 3 bases, J shed 4 bases, and the junction held 8 bases outside the gene matches. The CDR3 region has the DNA TGTGCCAGCAGCTTCTCCCCGGACAGGGATAAAAACATTCAGTACCTC. This codes for CASSFSPDRDKNIQYL.

This clonotype was picked up many times. This chain uses TRBV6-1 with TRBJ2-1, with 10 bases lining up with TRBD2. This CDR3 has 16 residues. The germline gives CDR1 MNHNS, CDR2 SASEGT. Trimming at V came to 8 bases and at J to 8 bases, leaving 15 bases not matched to a gene. The chain's CDR3 is CASSSRSSGSNYEQFF. The DNA for the CDR3 is TGTGCCAGCTCTTCTCGGTCTAGCGGGAGTAATTATGAGCAGTTCTTC.

The table lists this clonotype with many counts. This chain links TRBV6-2 or TRBV6-3 with TRBJ2-3, with D unclear. V gave up 0 bases and J gave up 0 bases, with 16 bases separating them. This CDR3 contains 18 residues. Per germline, CDR1 MNHEY and CDR2 SVGEGT. The CDR3 spells CASSYSNYAATSTDTQYF. The CDR3 nucleotides are TGTGCCAGCAGTTACTCGAATTATGCGGCGACTAGCACAGATACGCAGTATTTT.

This clonotype was observed many times. The chain is built from TRBV19 and TRBJ2-2; D uncertain. Germline V gives CDR1 LNHDA, CDR2 SQIVND (reference sequence). This CDR3 has 14 residues. The V end was cut by 4 bases, the J end by 5 bases, with 11 bases between. CDR3 amino acids: CASSTGPRTGELFF. The CDR3 DNA reads TGTGCCAGTAGTACCGGGCCACGGACCGGGGAGCTGTTTTTT.

This clonotype was detected many times. The chain combines TRBV6-1 with TRBJ1-3; unclear D gene. The length of the CDR3 is 15 residues. Trimming took off 6 bases at V and 0 bases at J, with 12 bases between the two ends. Germline V gene data show CDR1 as MNHNS and CDR2 as SASEGT. CDR3 region: CASRRGPFSGNTIYF. The CDR3 DNA reads TGTGCCAGCAGGCGGGGTCCCTTCTCTGGAAACACCATATATTTT.

This clonotype was recorded at least ten times. The chain employs TRBV6-1 and TRBJ2-4, with TRBD2 identical over 7 bases. Germline loops: CDR1 MNHNS, CDR2 SASEGT. The V segment lost 4 bases and the J segment 0 bases; nucleotides outside the gene matches: 3. The CDR3 contains 15 residues. In DNA form, the CDR3 reads TGTGCCAGCAGTGGACTAGCCGAAGCCAAAAACATTCAGTACTTC. Protein sequence: CASSGLAEAKNIQYF.

This clonotype has more than one count but fewer than ten. The chain has TRBV7-8 and TRBJ2-1, with D uncertain. The germline V gene has CDR1 SGHVS and CDR2 FQNEAQ. The CDR3 runs to 14 residues. Deletions cut 1 base from V and 8 bases from J, with 12 bases between. The CDR3 nucleotides are TGTGCCAGCAGCTTAGGGTCATACTGGGATGAGCAGTTCTTC. Translated, it gives CASSLGSYWDEQFF.

This clonotype occurred many times. The chain employs TRBV6-2 or TRBV6-3 and TRBJ2-1, with D maybe TRBD2 (6 bases). CDR1 and CDR2 from the germline V gene are MNHEY and SVGEGT. The CDR3 extends over 14 amino acids. The V end lost 6 bases, the J end lost 8 bases, and 17 bases lay between the germline ends. In nucleotides, the CDR3 is TGTGCCAGCAGCCCCACCATACTAGCATATGAGCAGTTCTTC. It is translated as CASSPTILAYEQFF.

In its sample, this clonotype was seen many times. The chain links TRBV20-1 to TRBJ1-2, with no clear D. V was cut by 0 bases and J by 2 bases, with 7 bases left in between. CDR1 is DFQATT, CDR2 SNEGSKA, per germline (reference sequence). This CDR3 has 13 amino acids. This chain's CDR3 is CSARDSYNYGYTF. CDR3 sequence (DNA): TGCAGTGCTAGAGATAGTTACAACTATGGCTACACCTTC.

Many counts were recorded for this clonotype. The V and J genes are TRBV5-1 and TRBJ1-2; a possible D gene is TRBD1 (6 bases). The CDR3 totals 14 residues. Trimming cost V 0 bases and J 7 bases, with 13 bases left between them. The V gene's germline CDR1 is SGHRS and CDR2 YFSETQ. The CDR3 region has the DNA TGCGCCAGCAGCTTGGACGGACAGTCCTCTGGCTACACCTTC. Translation gives CASSLDGQSSGYTF.

The J gene is TRBJ1-1, the V gene TRBV28, with TRBD1 matching over 7 bases. V lost 8 bases and J lost 5; bases outside the gene matches: 8. Germline loops: CDR1 MDHEN, CDR2 SYDVKM. The CDR3 contains 13 residues. The CDR3 nucleotides are TGTGCCAGCGGCCGACAGGGACGGACTGAAGCTTTCTTT. Protein sequence: CASGRQGRTEAFF.

The chain carries TRBV7-9 and TRBJ1-1; a possible D gene is TRBD1 (5 bases). V lost 11 bases and J 4 bases, leaving 11 bases between the germline ends. Germline CDR1 and CDR2: SEHNR and FQNEAQ (reference sequence). This CDR3 has 11 amino acids. The CDR3 DNA reads as TGTGCCGGTGACAGTGTCACTGAAGCTTTCTTT. Protein sequence: CAGDSVTEAFF.

This clonotype was detected many times. The genes are TRBV6-5 and TRBJ2-5, with D uncertain. Germline assignment: CDR1 MNHEY and CDR2 SVGAGI. This CDR3 spans 16 amino acids. The ends were cut back, 0 bases at V and 1 base at J, with 12 bases in the middle. For the CDR3, the DNA is TGTGCCAGCAGTTACTCGCCCACAAGGGCCCAAGAGACCCAGTACTTC. This translates into CASSYSPTRAQETQYF.

Ten or more counts support this clonotype. The V call is TRBV29-1, the J call TRBJ1-2, with D perhaps TRBD1 (6 bases). CDR1 and CDR2 from the germline V gene are SQVTM and ANQGSEA. The V end lost 6 bases, the J end lost 5 bases, and 10 bases lay between the germline ends. The CDR3 sequence is 11 residues long. CDR3 protein: CSVGGSYGYTF. CDR3 DNA: TGCAGCGTCGGGGGCTCGTATGGCTACACCTTC.

This clonotype was observed at least ten times. The gene calls are TRBV24-1 and TRBJ2-7, with D possibly TRBD1 on 6 matching bases. CDR3 length equals 14 residues. Per the germline V gene, CDR1 is KGHDR and CDR2 is SFDVKD. Trimming left V 2 bases short and J 5 bases short, with 12 bases between. CDR3 protein: CATSDYAWGHEQYF. In DNA, the CDR3 is TGTGCCACCAGTGATTATGCCTGGGGGCACGAGCAGTACTTC.